This T cell receptor (beta chain) derives from a study of control samples from healthy donors and cancer patients. Only in-frame clones appear in the TCRdb table, and some are missing; sequencing was by immunoSEQ multiplex PCR. Of almost 90,000 clones in the sample, 85% are singletons; the top ten hold more than 2%. Germline loops: CDR1 SGHRS, CDR2 YFSETQ. Trimming stripped 2 bases from V and 0 bases from J, with 11 bases between. The CDR3 spans 15 residues. The chain combines TRBV5-1 with TRBJ1-1, with D possibly TRBD1 on 5 matching bases. The clonotype comes from a woman aged 40-49 years in good health. Sequenced sample: blood. The CDR3 coding sequence is TGCGCCAGCAGCTTCCAGACAGCTATGAACACTGAAGCTTTCTTT. Translated: CASSFQTAMNTEAFF.